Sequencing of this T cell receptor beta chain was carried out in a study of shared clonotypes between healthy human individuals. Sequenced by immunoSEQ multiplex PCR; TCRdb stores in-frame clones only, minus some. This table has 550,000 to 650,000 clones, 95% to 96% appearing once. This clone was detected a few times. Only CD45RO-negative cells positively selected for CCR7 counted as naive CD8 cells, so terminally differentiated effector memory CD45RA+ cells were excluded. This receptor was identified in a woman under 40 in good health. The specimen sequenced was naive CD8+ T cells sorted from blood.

In DNA, the CDR3 is TGTGCCAGCGGCCTCCGGGGACTAACCATCACAGATACGCAGTATTTT. Encoded protein: CASGLRGLTITDTQYF. V usage is TRBV28 and J usage is TRBJ2-3; 7 bases map to TRBD2. V was pared by 8 bases and J by 2 bases, with 13 bases of the junction left unmatched. The CDR3 spans 16 residues. Per the germline V gene, CDR1 is MDHEN and CDR2 is SYDVKM.